Listed here is a single TCR beta chain. The sample comes from a study of cytomegalovirus exposure and HLA in healthy donors. The PCR ran on 60 Vbeta and 13 Jbeta primers. Data came from immunoSEQ multiplex PCR; TCRdb stores just in-frame clones and leaves some out. The repertoire holds about 200,000 clones, more than 75% seen once, with around 6% in the top ten. This CDR3 has 16 residues. With 0 bases removed from V and 2 bases from J, the gap between germline ends came to 14 bases. Germline-derived CDR1 and CDR2 are SGDLS and YYNGEE. The chain uses TRBV9 and TRBJ2-5; D is possibly TRBD2 (6 bases). Sequencing used PBMCs. This sequence originates from a man aged 40-49 years in good health and CMV-seropositive. As DNA, the CDR3 is TGTGCCAGCAGCGTAGGACCGGGAGACAAACAAGAGACCCAGTACTTC. It codes for CASSVGPGDKQETQYF.